One and the same sample provided the 31 T cell receptor beta chains below, sequenced in a study of cytomegalovirus exposure and HLA in healthy donors. Both 60 Vbeta primers and 13 Jbeta primers went into the PCR. Sequencing was performed with immunoSEQ multiplex PCR; in TCRdb, only in-frame clones are kept and a portion is missing. The table includes 90,000 to 130,000 clones, 65% to 80% detected once. Sequenced: PBMCs. The receptors here all came from a man aged 25 to 45 in good health and CMV-seropositive.

This chain joins TRBV11-1 and TRBJ2-7; 12 bases agree with TRBD1. Germline CDR1 SGHAT, CDR2 FQDESV (reference sequence). With 1 base clipped from V and 3 bases from J, the junction kept 1 base outside the gene matches. The CDR3 covers 15 residues. This chain's CDR3 is CASSLGDRGHYEQYF. CDR3 DNA sequence: TGTGCCAGCAGCTTAGGGGACAGGGGGCACTACGAGCAGTACTTC.

This chain links TRBV2 with TRBJ2-7; 9 nucleotides agree with TRBD2. The germline CDR1 and CDR2 sequences are SNHLY and FYNNEI. CDR3 length: 12 residues. V trimming: 11 bases; J trimming: 3 bases; junction bases outside the gene matches: 5. CDR3 amino acids: CAVDSGGYEQYF. CDR3 nucleotide sequence: TGTGCCGTCGATAGCGGGGGCTACGAGCAGTACTTC. Together with reference TRBV2 and TRBJ2-7, the CDR3 gives the full variable domain: EPEVTQTPSHQVTQMGQEVILRCVPISNHLYFYWYRQILGQKVEFLVSFYNNEISEKSEIFDDQFSVERPDGSNFTLKIRSTKLEDSAMYFCAVDSGGYEQYFGPGTRLTVT.

The rearrangement joins TRBV2 to TRBJ1-5, with a possible D match to TRBD1 (5 bases). CDR3 length: 16 residues. Trimming pared 2 bases from V and 6 bases from J, leaving 17 bases between. Germline V gene sequence: CDR1 SNHLY, CDR2 FYNNEI. Here the CDR3 reads CASSERIGRVGQPQHF. The CDR3 bases are TGTGCCAGCAGTGAAAGAATAGGCAGGGTGGGTCAGCCCCAGCATTTT.

There are a few counts of this clone. This chain connects TRBV10-1 to TRBJ2-1; tentative D call: TRBD1 (6 bases). V shed 4 bases and J shed 10 bases, with 20 bases lying between them. This CDR3 region has 15 residues. Germline lookup yields CDR1 WNHNN and CDR2 SYGVQD (reference sequence). CDR3 DNA: TGCGCCAGCAGTGCTCGCAATTACAGGGCGGACGAGCAGTTCTTC. Its translation: CASSARNYRADEQFF.

The J gene is TRBJ2-7, the V gene TRBV5-4; TRBD2 might be the D (5 bases). Germline V CDR1 and CDR2: SGHNT, YYREEE (reference sequence). The V end was cut by 3 bases, the J end by 6 bases, with 13 bases between. CDR3 length: 13 amino acids. CDR3 amino acids: CASSSLAVGEQYF. The CDR3 DNA reads TGTGCCAGCAGCTCCCTAGCCGTTGGCGAGCAGTACTTC.

The chain recombines TRBV9 with TRBJ2-2; 8 bases are shared with TRBD2. Germline V CDR1 and CDR2: SGDLS, YYNGEE. V gave up 3 bases and J gave up 3 bases; unmatched junction bases: 4. The CDR3 sequence is 15 residues long. The CDR3 DNA sequence: TGTGCCAGCAGCGCGGGGGGGGGAGACACCGGGGAGCTGTTTTTT. Amino acid sequence: CASSAGGGDTGELFF.

The rearrangement links TRBV11-2 to TRBJ2-2, with TRBD1 matching 10 bases. Germline CDR1 SGHAT, CDR2 FQNNGV. The V segment lost 4 bases and the J segment 5 bases; nucleotides outside the gene matches: 7. The CDR3 extends over 16 amino acids. CDR3 sequence: CASSSRGTGETGELFF. The CDR3 nucleotides read TGTGCCAGCAGCTCCCGAGGGACAGGGGAAACCGGGGAGCTGTTTTTT.

The sample holds a few counts of this clone. The rearrangement links TRBV28 to TRBJ1-1, with D perhaps matching TRBD1 (5 bases). CDR1 and CDR2 from the germline V gene are MDHEN and SYDVKM. The CDR3 runs 15 residues. The ends were cut back, 3 bases at V and 1 base at J, with 12 bases in the middle. CDR3 sequence reads: CASSFIEQGNTEAFF. The CDR3 nucleotides read TGTGCCAGCAGTTTTATCGAGCAGGGGAACACTGAAGCTTTCTTT.

This sequence joins TRBV5-1 and TRBJ2-5, with a weak D call TRBD1 (5 bases). Germline lookup yields CDR1 SGHRS and CDR2 YFSETQ. This CDR3 region has 14 residues. V lost 4 bases, J lost 1 base, and 11 bases lay in between. CDR3 protein: CASSPDTGQETQYF. Written as DNA, the CDR3 is TGCGCCAGCAGCCCGGACACGGGCCAAGAGACCCAGTACTTC.

This rearrangement joins TRBV4-1 to TRBJ2-3; D perhaps matches TRBD1 (5 bases). Germline assignment: CDR1 MGHRA and CDR2 YSYEKL. V was clipped by 0 bases and J by 2 bases, with 12 bases between them. The CDR3 consists of 16 residues. CDR3 nucleotides: TGCGCCAGCAGCCAAGATGTGTCGGACATCACAGATACGCAGTATTTT. Translating gives CASSQDVSDITDTQYF.

V and J are TRBV7-6 and TRBJ2-3, with unresolved D. The CDR3 loop spans 14 amino acids. The V gene lost 3 bases and the J gene lost 5 bases, with 12 bases spanning the gap. Germline CDR1 SGHVS, CDR2 FNYEAQ. The CDR3 protein is CASSLAPTVDTQYF. For the CDR3, the DNA is TGTGCCAGCAGCTTGGCCCCGACTGTAGATACGCAGTATTTT.

This clone occurred a few times. This chain joins TRBV14 and TRBJ2-6; tentatively, D is TRBD1 (6 bases). Germline lookup yields CDR1 SGHDN and CDR2 FVKESK. The CDR3 extends over 16 amino acids. The V and J ends lost 4 bases and 1 base respectively, with 11 bases between them. The CDR3 region has the DNA TGTGCCAGCAGCCCCTCGGACAGTTCTGGGGCCAACGTCCTGACTTTC. This gives the protein CASSPSDSSGANVLTF. The full variable domain, with the rest looked up from reference TRBV14 and TRBJ2-6, is EAGVTQFPSHSVIEKGQTVTLRCDPISGHDNLYWYRRVMGKEIKFLLHFVKESKQDESGMPNNRFLAERTGGTYSTLKVQPAELEDSGVYFCASSPSDSSGANVLTFGAGSRLTVL.

This sequence joins TRBV18 and TRBJ2-5; TRBD1 matches 8 bases. J gave up 1 base and V 6 bases, and 7 bases lay outside the gene matches. This CDR3 is 15 amino acids long. Germline V lookup: CDR1 KGHSH, CDR2 LQKENI. This CDR3 reads CASSVTGAFQETQYF. In DNA form, the CDR3 reads TGTGCCAGCTCCGTGACAGGGGCCTTCCAAGAGACCCAGTACTTC.

The V gene is TRBV7-6, the J gene TRBJ1-5; 10 nucleotides match TRBD1. The V gene end was trimmed by 5 bases and the J gene end by 4 bases; junction bases not matched to a gene: 8. The CDR3 covers 16 residues. Germline V gene sequence: CDR1 SGHVS, CDR2 FNYEAQ. CDR3 loop: CASSAYRDRGNQPQHF. CDR3 in DNA: TGTGCCAGCAGCGCCTACCGGGACAGGGGAAATCAGCCCCAGCATTTT.

V gene TRBV25-1 combines with J gene TRBJ1-2; weak D call: TRBD1 (6 bases). The CDR3 covers 15 residues. Germline V gene lookup returns CDR1 MGHDK and CDR2 SYGVNS. V lost 2 bases and J 0 bases, leaving 10 bases between the germline ends. The CDR3 DNA reads as TGTGCCAGCAGTGAAAAGGGGGAGTCTAACTATGGCTACACCTTC. Encoded protein: CASSEKGESNYGYTF.

This chain joins TRBV30 and TRBJ1-1, with D perhaps TRBD1 (5 bases). The CDR3 runs 13 residues. With 3 bases removed from V and 3 bases from J, the gap between germline ends came to 11 bases. CDR1 is GTSNPN and CDR2 is SVGIG in the germline V gene (reference sequence). CDR3 in DNA: TGTGCCTGGAGGGTGACAGATTACACTGAAGCTTTCTTT. Its translation is CAWRVTDYTEAFF.

This chain uses TRBV5-5 with TRBJ2-1; tentative D call: TRBD1 (6 bases). CDR1 and CDR2 from the germline V gene are SGHKS and YYEKEE (reference sequence). The ends were cut back, 4 bases at V and 0 bases at J, with 17 bases in the middle. This CDR3 has 17 residues. CDR3 in DNA: TGTGCCAGCAGCCCATGGACAGTGATAAGCTCCTACAATGAGCAGTTCTTC. Translated: CASSPWTVISSYNEQFF.

The chain has TRBV4-1 and TRBJ1-2; D not resolved. Germline CDR1 MGHRA, CDR2 YSYEKL. V was clipped by 0 bases and J by 4 bases, with 18 bases between them. The CDR3 contains 17 residues. CDR3 protein: CASSQEPVLGGSYGYTF. CDR3 sequence (DNA): TGCGCCAGCAGCCAAGAACCCGTCCTGGGAGGGAGCTATGGCTACACCTTC.

The chain has TRBV7-6 and TRBJ2-7, with 8 bases that match TRBD2. This CDR3 region has 14 residues. Germline V CDR1 and CDR2: SGHVS, FNYEAQ. The ends lost 3 bases at V and 4 bases at J; junction bases unmatched: 5. In nucleotides, the CDR3 is TGTGCCAGCAGCTTGGTAGCGGGGATATACGAGCAGTACTTC. Translating gives CASSLVAGIYEQYF.

The V and J genes are TRBV19 and TRBJ2-1; a weak D match, TRBD2 (6 bases). The germline V gene has CDR1 LNHDA and CDR2 SQIVND (reference sequence). The CDR3 is made up of 13 amino acids. Trimming pared 4 bases from V and 5 bases from J, leaving 9 bases between. For the CDR3, the DNA is TGTGCCAGTAGTACCGCGGGGAACAATGAGCAGTTCTTC. Its translation is CASSTAGNNEQFF. The entire variable domain, with the rest obtained from reference TRBV19 and TRBJ2-1, is as follows: DGGITQSPKYLFRKEGQNVTLSCEQNLNHDAMYWYRQDPGQGLRLIYYSQIVNDFQKGDIAEGYSVSREKKESFPLTVTSAQKNPTAFYLCASSTAGNNEQFFGPGTRLTVL.

The rearrangement uses TRBV28 and TRBJ1-5; possible D gene TRBD1, 5 bases. CDR1 and CDR2 (germline): MDHEN, SYDVKM. This CDR3 contains 14 residues. V lost 7 bases to trimming and J lost 3 bases, with 13 bases between them. CDR3 sequence (DNA): TGTGCCAGCACCCATCCGGACACCAATCAGCCCCAGCATTTT. Translation gives CASTHPDTNQPQHF.

The V gene is TRBV7-2, the J gene TRBJ1-5; D ambiguous. The ends were cut back, 5 bases at V and 6 bases at J, with 14 bases in the middle. The CDR3 consists of 14 residues. Germline CDR1 reads SGHTA; CDR2 reads FQGNSA. The CDR3 is CASSPLPLAQPQHF. DNA for the CDR3: TGTGCCAGCAGCCCTCTCCCTCTAGCTCAGCCCCAGCATTTT. Filled out from reference TRBV7-2 and TRBJ1-5, the complete variable domain reads GAGVSQSPSNKVTEKGKDVELRCDPISGHTALYWYRQSLGQGLEFLIYFQGNSAPDKSGLPSDRFSAERTGGSVSTLTIQRTQQEDSAVYLCASSPLPLAQPQHFGDGTRLSIL.

As concerns this clone: One end of the junction fails to match germline, which may point to a read error. The rearrangement joins TRBV7-9 to TRBJ1-1; unclear D gene. Per germline, CDR1 SEHNR and CDR2 FQNEAQ (reference sequence). The CDR3 extends over 12 amino acids. The CDR3 loop reads CSSSFRNTEAFF. CDR3 in DNA: TGTTCCAGCAGCTTCAGGAACACTGAAGCTTTCTTT.

The chain carries TRBV28 and TRBJ1-3; D might be TRBD1 (6 bases). From germline, CDR1 is MDHEN and CDR2 SYDVKM. The V end lost 2 bases, the J end lost 8 bases, and 7 bases lay between the germline ends. The CDR3 is made up of 12 amino acids. This CDR3 is CASSLRGYTIYF. CDR3 sequence (DNA): TGTGCCAGCAGTTTAAGGGGGTACACCATATATTTT.

The J gene is TRBJ2-5, the V gene TRBV5-6; TRBD1 aligns across 9 bases. The better agreement between TRBJ2-7 and the DNA end casts doubt on the J call. The CDR3 length is 15 residues. Germline CDR1 reads SGHDT; CDR2 reads YYEEEE. CDR3 loop: CASSWQQGASYEQYF. In DNA, the CDR3 is TGTGCCAGCAGCTGGCAACAGGGGGCCTCCTACGAGCAGTACTTC.

V gene TRBV6-6 combines with J gene TRBJ2-7; D is unresolved. Germline V gives CDR1 MNHNY, CDR2 SVGAGI (reference sequence). The CDR3 loop spans 13 amino acids. V shed 1 base and J shed 1 base, with 5 bases lying between them. The CDR3 sequence is CASSYLRSYEQYF. The CDR3 DNA sequence: TGTGCCAGCAGTTACTTGAGGTCCTACGAGCAGTACTTC.

This chain uses TRBV18 with TRBJ1-2; the D gene is possibly TRBD1 (5 bases). The CDR3 sequence is 14 residues long. Germline lookup yields CDR1 KGHSH and CDR2 LQKENI. The V gene lost 2 bases and the J gene lost 6 bases, with 13 bases spanning the gap. The CDR3, as DNA: TGTGCCAGCTCACCAAGTCGGGGGGAGGATGGCTACACCTTC. This encodes CASSPSRGEDGYTF.

CDR3 sequence reads: CATSRLGTGGSPLHF. Here the CDR3 DNA reads TGTGCCACCAGCAGACTCGGGACAGGGGGTTCACCCCTCCACTTT. The chain carries TRBV15 and TRBJ1-6, with 11 nucleotides matching TRBD1. The CDR3 length is 15 residues. Germline V gene sequence: CDR1 LNHNV, CDR2 YYDKDF (reference sequence). V shed 2 bases and J 9 bases; nucleotides not matched to a gene: 3. Together with reference TRBV15 and TRBJ1-6, the CDR3 gives the full variable domain: DAMVIQNPRYQVTQFGKPVTLSCSQTLNHNVMYWYQQKSSQAPKLLFHYYDKDFNNEADTPDNFQSRRPNTSFCFLDIRSPGLGDTAMYLCATSRLGTGGSPLHFGNGTRLTVT.

This clone was observed a few times. This rearrangement joins TRBV7-9 to TRBJ1-1; D gene uncertain. CDR1 is SEHNR, CDR2 FQNEAQ, per germline (reference sequence). CDR3 length: 16 residues. V was cut by 5 bases and J by 1 base, with 17 bases left in between. The DNA of the CDR3 is TGTGCCAGCAGCCCCCGAGTCGGTGACACGAACACTGAAGCTTTCTTT. This gives the protein CASSPRVGDTNTEAFF. The variable domain in full, with the rest retrieved from reference TRBV7-9 and TRBJ1-1, is DTGVSQNPRHKITKRGQNVTFRCDPISEHNRLYWYRQTLGQGPEFLTYFQNEAQLEKSRLLSDRFSAERPKGSFSTLEIQRTEQGDSAMYLCASSPRVGDTNTEAFFGQGTRLTVV.

There are a few counts of this clone. The rearrangement joins TRBV19 to TRBJ2-3, with D maybe TRBD2 (6 bases). V was cut by 3 bases and J by 5 bases, with 15 bases left in between. Germline-derived CDR1 and CDR2 are LNHDA and SQIVND (reference sequence). This CDR3 is built from 15 residues. CDR3 amino acids: CASSITAVGGDTQYF. The CDR3 nucleotides read TGTGCCAGTAGTATCACGGCCGTGGGAGGAGATACGCAGTATTTT.

The rearrangement joins TRBV6-1 to TRBJ2-7; TRBD1 matches 8 bases. V shed 8 bases, J shed 2 bases, and the junction held 8 bases outside the gene matches. The germline CDR1 and CDR2 sequences are MNHNS and SASEGT. The CDR3 covers 14 residues. The CDR3 reads CASGFRDRTYEQYF. The CDR3 nucleotides read TGTGCCAGCGGATTCCGGGACAGGACCTACGAGCAGTACTTC.